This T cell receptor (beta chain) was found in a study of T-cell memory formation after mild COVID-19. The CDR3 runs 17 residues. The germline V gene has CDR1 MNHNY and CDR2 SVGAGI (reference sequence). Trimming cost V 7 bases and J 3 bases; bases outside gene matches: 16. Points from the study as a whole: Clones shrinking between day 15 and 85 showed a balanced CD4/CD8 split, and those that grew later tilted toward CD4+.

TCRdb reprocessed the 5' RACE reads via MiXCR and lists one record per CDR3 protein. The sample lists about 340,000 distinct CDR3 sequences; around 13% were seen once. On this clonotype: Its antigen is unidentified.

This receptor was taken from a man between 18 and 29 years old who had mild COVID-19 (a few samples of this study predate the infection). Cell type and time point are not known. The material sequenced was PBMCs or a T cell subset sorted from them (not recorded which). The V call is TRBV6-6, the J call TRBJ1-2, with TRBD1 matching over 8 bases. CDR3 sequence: CASNTNPTRGLDYGYTF. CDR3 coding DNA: TGTGCCAGCAACACCAACCCAACCAGGGGGCTAGACTATGGCTACACCTTC.